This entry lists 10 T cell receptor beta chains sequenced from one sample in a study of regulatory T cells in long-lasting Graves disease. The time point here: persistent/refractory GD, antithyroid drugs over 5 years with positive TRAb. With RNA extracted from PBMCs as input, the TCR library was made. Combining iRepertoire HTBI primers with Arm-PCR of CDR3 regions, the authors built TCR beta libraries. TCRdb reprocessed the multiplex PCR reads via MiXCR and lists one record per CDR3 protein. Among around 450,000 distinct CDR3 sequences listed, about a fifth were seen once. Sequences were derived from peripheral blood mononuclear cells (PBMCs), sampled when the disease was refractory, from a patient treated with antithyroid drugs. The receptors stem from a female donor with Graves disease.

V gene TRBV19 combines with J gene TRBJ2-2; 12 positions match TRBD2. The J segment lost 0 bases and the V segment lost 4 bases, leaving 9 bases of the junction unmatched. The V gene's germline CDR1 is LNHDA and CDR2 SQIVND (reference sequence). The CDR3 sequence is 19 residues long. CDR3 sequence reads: CASSNPGLAGQSNTGELFF. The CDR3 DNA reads TGTGCCAGTAGTAACCCGGGACTAGCGGGTCAATCGAACACCGGGGAGCTGTTTTTT.

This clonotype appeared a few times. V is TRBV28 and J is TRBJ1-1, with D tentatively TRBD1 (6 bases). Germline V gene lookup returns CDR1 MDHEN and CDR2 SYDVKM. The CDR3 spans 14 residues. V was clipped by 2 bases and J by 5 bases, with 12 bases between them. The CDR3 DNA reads TGTGCCAGCAGTTTAAGGGGGGGTGGTACTGAAGCTTTCTTT. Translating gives CASSLRGGGTEAFF.

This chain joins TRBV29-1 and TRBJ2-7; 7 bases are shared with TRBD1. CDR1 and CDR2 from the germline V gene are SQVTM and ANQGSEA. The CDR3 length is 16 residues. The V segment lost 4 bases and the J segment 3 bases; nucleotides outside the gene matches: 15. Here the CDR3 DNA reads TGCAGCGTTGTGGGTGCTATGGGGACAGCATACTACGAGCAGTACTTC. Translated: CSVVGAMGTAYYEQYF.

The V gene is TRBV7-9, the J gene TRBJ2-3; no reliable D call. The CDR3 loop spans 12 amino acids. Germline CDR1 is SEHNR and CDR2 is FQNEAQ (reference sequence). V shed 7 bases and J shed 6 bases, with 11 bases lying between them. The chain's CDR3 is CASIELQDTQYF. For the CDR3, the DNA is TGTGCCAGCATCGAACTTCAGGATACGCAGTATTTT.

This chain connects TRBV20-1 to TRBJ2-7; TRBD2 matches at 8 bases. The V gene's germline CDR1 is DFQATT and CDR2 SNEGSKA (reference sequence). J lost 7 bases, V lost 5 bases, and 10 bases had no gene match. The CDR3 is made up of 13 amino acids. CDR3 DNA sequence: TGCAGTGCTTCAATAGCGGGGCTCGTGGAGCAGTACTTC. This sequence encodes CSASIAGLVEQYF.

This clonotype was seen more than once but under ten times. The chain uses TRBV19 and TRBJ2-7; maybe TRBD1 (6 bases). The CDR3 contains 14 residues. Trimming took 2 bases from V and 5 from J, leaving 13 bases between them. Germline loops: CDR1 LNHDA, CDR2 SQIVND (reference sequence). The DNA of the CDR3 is TGTGCCAGTAGTATATCCCCCCACAGGGACGAGCAGTACTTC. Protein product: CASSISPHRDEQYF.

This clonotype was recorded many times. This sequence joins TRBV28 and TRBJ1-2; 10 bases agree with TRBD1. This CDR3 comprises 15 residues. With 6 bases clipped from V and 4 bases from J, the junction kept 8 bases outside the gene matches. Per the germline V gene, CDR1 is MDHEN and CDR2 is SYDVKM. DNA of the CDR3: TGTGCCAGCAGCCCAGGGACAGGGGACCCCTATGGCTACACCTTC. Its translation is CASSPGTGDPYGYTF.

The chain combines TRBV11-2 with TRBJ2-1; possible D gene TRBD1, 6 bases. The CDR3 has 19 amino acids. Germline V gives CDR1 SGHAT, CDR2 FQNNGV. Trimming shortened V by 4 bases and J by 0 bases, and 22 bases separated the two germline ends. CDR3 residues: CASSSWRRQVLSSYNEQFF. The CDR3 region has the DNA TGTGCCAGCAGCTCCTGGAGAAGACAGGTCCTTAGCTCCTACAATGAGCAGTTCTTC.

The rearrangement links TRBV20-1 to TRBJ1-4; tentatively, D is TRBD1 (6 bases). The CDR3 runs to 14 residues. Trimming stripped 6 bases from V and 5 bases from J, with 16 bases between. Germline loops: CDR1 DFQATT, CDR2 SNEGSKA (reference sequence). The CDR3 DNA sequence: TGCAGTGCGGAGAAGGGGACAAGCAATGAAAAACTGTTTTTT. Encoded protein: CSAEKGTSNEKLFF.

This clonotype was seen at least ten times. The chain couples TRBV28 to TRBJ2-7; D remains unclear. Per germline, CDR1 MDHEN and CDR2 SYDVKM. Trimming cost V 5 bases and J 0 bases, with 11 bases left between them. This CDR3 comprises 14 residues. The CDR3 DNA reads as TGTGCCAGCAGTCTCGGCAGACACTCCTACGAGCAGTACTTC. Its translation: CASSLGRHSYEQYF.